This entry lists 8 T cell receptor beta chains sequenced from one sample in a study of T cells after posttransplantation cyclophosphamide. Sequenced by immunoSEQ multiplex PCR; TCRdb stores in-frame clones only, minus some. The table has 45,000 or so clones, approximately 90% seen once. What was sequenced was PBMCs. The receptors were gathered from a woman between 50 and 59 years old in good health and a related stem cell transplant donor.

As DNA, the CDR3 is TGTGCCAGCAGCATGAGTGGCAATCAGCCCCAGCATTTT. Its protein product is CASSMSGNQPQHF. This sequence joins TRBV5-6 and TRBJ1-5; no clear D. Germline-derived CDR1 and CDR2 are SGHDT and YYEEEE. V was shortened by 4 bases and J by 2 bases, with 7 bases between the two germline ends. The CDR3 is 13 residues long.

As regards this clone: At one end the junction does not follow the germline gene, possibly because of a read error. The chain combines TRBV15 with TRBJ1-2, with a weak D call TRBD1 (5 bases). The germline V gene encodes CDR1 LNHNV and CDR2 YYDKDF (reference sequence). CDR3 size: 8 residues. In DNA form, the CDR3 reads TGTGCCACCAACCGGGGGGTTTTT. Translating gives CATNRGVF.

CDR3 in DNA: TGTGCCAGCAGCTCGGGACAGGGGAGCTCTGGAAACACCATATATTTT. This codes for CASSSGQGSSGNTIYF. The V gene is TRBV11-2, the J gene TRBJ1-3; 10 positions agree with TRBD1. Germline V gene data show CDR1 as SGHAT and CDR2 as FQNNGV. Trimming took 4 bases from V and 0 from J; bases not matched to a gene: 3. CDR3 length: 16 residues.

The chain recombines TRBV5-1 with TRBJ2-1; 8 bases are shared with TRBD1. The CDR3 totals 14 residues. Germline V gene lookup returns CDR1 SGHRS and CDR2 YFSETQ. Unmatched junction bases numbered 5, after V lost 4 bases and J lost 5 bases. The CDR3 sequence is CASSDRGPHNEQFF. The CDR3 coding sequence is TGCGCCAGCAGCGACAGGGGTCCTCACAATGAGCAGTTCTTC.

CDR3 in amino acids: CASSLQRGYTEAFF. The CDR3 DNA is TGTGCCAGCAGCTTACAGCGGGGGTACACTGAAGCTTTCTTT. The chain links TRBV7-9 to TRBJ1-1, with D perhaps matching TRBD1 (5 bases). Between the trimmed V and J ends, which lost 2 bases and 3 bases, there was a span of 10 bases. CDR3 size: 14 residues. Per the germline V gene, CDR1 is SEHNR and CDR2 is FQNEAQ (reference sequence).

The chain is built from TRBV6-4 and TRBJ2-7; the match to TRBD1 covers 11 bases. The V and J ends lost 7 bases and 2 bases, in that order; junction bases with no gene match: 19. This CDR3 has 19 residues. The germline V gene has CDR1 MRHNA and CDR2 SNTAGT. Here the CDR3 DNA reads TGTGCCAGCACTGGGTGCTTCCACCGGGACAGGGGGTCCCCCTACGAGCAGTACTTC. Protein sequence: CASTGCFHRDRGSPYEQYF.

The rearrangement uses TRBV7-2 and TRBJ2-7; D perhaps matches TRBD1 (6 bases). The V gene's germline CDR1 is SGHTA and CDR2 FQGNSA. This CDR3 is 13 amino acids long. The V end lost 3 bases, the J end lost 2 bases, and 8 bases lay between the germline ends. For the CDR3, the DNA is TGTGCCAGCAGCTTCGGACAGACCTACGAGCAGTACTTC. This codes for CASSFGQTYEQYF. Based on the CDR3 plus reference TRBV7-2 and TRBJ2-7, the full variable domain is GAGVSQSPSNKVTEKGKDVELRCDPISGHTALYWYRQSLGQGLEFLIYFQGNSAPDKSGLPSDRFSAERTGGSVSTLTIQRTQQEDSAVYLCASSFGQTYEQYFGPGTRLTVT.

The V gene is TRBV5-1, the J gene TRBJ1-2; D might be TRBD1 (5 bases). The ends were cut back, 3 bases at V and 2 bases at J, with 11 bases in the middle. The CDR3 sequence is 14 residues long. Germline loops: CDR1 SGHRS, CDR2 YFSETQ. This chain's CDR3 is CASSWGDGNYGYTF. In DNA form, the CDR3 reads TGCGCCAGCAGCTGGGGGGACGGGAACTATGGCTACACCTTC.